This record concerns one T cell receptor (beta chain) sequence. This clone has a handful of counts. The target of this receptor is not known. No base quality values were provided; no much bigger clone lies one nucleotide off. The source of the sample is a study of T cells in localized non-small cell lung cancer (TCRdb year 2020). Background on the whole study: The study analyzed T cell repertoires of under 250 early-stage NSCLC patients, comparing tumors and uninvolved tumor-adjacent lungs. A mean age of around 69 years was recorded for the NSCLC patients, of whom around 140 were male and 85 to 110 were female. The cohort comprised under 250 treatment-naïve NSCLC patients with resected, localized lung tumors.

At diagnosis, tumor, uninvolved tumor-adjacent lung and peripheral blood were collected and then preserved as a mix of FFPE and fresh-frozen material. For TCR repertoire profiling, blood samples were analyzed in the form of peripheral blood mononuclear cells. TCR beta CDR3 regions were sequenced from DNA using the immunoSEQ Assay. In the source study's methods: To compute T cell density, TCR beta template counts were normalized to usable DNA, which was estimated by amplifying housekeeping genes. Richness was estimated with the preseqR package, extrapolating to 400,000 templates for PBMC samples and 120,000 templates for tissue samples. Clonality was defined by subtracting Pielou's evenness from one. Differential abundance testing on productive amino-acid clonotypes, with a minimum total count of 5 and an alpha of 0.1, was used to identify tissue-enriched TCRs. The Jaccard Index and the Morisita Overlap Index were used to quantify repertoire overlap between compartments. GLIPH clustered TCR beta CDR3s with public tetramer-defined viral CDR3s; viral motifs required at least three viral sequences plus V-gene enrichment. The source is immuneACCESS, and TCRdb retained only in-frame sequences with V and J called. Part of the clones is not carried over; for the studies checked, unresolved V genes explain less than half of this, and the remainder is unexplained. V and J calls and clone size are given by that table; D and trimming were obtained from the DNA. The sample contains approximately 89,000 clones, about 78% of them found a single time. In total, the top ten clones hold around 21% of the sample.

Spanning cysteine to phenylalanine, the CDR3 consists of 15 amino acids. The only DNA kept is the CDR3, 45 bases in frame from the first base. CDR1 and CDR2 were assigned from the germline V gene as MGHRA and YSYEKL. V has 3 bases trimmed and J has 6 bases trimmed; junction bases matching no gene number 8. What the study reported, not specific to this receptor: Uninvolved tumor-adjacent lung showed the highest T cell clonality, higher than tumor, which suggests more focused antigenic responses in the uninvolved tumor-adjacent lung. Because the study design was exploratory, TCR variables were selected using unadjusted p-values without false-discovery rate correction. A median of 57 of the top 100 tumor clones turned up in the paired uninvolved adjacent lung, and under 30 of those clones also ranked among the top 100 of that same adjacent lung. Because multi-region tumor sequencing was not performed, intratumor heterogeneity could not be ruled out. Longer overall survival was associated with higher blood T cell density, whereas shorter survival was associated with higher adjacent-lung clonality.

Here the sequenced sample was PBMCs, taken before any cancer treatment. The rearranged segments are TRBV4-1 and TRBJ2-1; 7 bases in the junction line up with TRBD1. This TCR was sampled from a man between 35 and 75 years old with stage II squamous cell lung carcinoma. The CDR3 protein sequence reads: CASSHPDRRFNEQFF. The sequence in DNA is TGCGCCAGCAGCCATCCGGACAGGCGATTCAATGAGCAGTTCTTC.